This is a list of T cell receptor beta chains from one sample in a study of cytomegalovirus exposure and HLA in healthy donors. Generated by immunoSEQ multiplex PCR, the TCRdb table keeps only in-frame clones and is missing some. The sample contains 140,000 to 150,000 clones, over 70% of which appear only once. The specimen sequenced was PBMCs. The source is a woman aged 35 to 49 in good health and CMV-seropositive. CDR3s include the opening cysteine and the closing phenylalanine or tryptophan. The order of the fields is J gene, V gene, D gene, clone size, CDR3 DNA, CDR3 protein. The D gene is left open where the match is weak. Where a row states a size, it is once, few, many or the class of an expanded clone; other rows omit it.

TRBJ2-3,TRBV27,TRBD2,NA,TGTGCCAGTGCCGGTACTAGCGGGGGGGCACACCTGGATACGCAGTATTTT,CASAGTSGGAHLDTQYF
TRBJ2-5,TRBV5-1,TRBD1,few,TGCGCCAGCAGCGAGGGACAGGGGATTTCGGAGACCCAGTACTTC,CASSEGQGISETQYF
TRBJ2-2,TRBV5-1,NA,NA,TGCGCCAGCAGCTTGACCGACAGGACTAGGGGGACCGGGGAGCTGTTTTTT,CASSLTDRTRGTGELFF
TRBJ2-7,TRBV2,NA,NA,TGTGCCAGCAGTGATCCGATGCGCTCCTACGAGCAGTACTTC,CASSDPMRSYEQYF
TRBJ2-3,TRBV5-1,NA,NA,TGCGCCAGCAGACTAACAGGGACCCTTACCTCTAGCACAGATACGCAGTATTTT,CASRLTGTLTSSTDTQYF
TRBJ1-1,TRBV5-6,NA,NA,TGTGCCAGCAGCCTTCCATCAACAGCGAACACTGAAGCTTTCTTT,CASSLPSTANTEAFF
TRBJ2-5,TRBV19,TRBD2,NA,TGTGCCAGTAGCCGGACTAGCGGGGGGATGCAAGAGACCCAGTACTTC,CASSRTSGGMQETQYF
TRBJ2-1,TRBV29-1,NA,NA,TGCAGCGTTGTTTCTGCCTACAATGAGCAGTTCTTC,CSVVSAYNEQFF
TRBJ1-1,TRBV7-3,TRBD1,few,TGTGCCAGCAGCCCGGGACAGGTGAACACTGAAGCTTTCTTT,CASSPGQVNTEAFF
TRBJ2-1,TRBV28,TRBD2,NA,TGTGCCAGCGCCCGGGGGGGACTAGCGGGCGTGAATGAGCAGTTCTTC,CASARGGLAGVNEQFF
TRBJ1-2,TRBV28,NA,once,TGTGCCAGCGAGGATTCCTATGGCTACACCTTC,CASEDSYGYTF
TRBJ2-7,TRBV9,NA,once,TGTGCCAGCAGCGTAGTCGCCGGCTCCTACGAGCAGTACTTC,CASSVVAGSYEQYF
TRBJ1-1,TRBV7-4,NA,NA,TGTGCCAGACTATTGACAGGGAACACTGAAGCTTTCTTT,CARLLTGNTEAFF
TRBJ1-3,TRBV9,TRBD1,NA,TGTGCCAGCAGCTCCTGGGACAGGGGATCTGGAAACACCATATATTTT,CASSSWDRGSGNTIYF
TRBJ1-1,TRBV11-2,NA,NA,TGTGCCAGCAGCTTTACAGAGAGGAGGACTGAAGCTTTCTTT,CASSFTERRTEAFF